The entry below describes one T cell receptor (beta chain). The antigen is unknown. Stated time point: pre-treatment sample, taken before nivolumab and TIL therapy. Pleural nodules or supraclavicular lymph nodes made up most of the excised metastases sampled. This entry comes from a study of TIL therapy for anti-PD-1-resistant metastatic lung cancer. Looking at the study overall: Tumors carried a median about 1.6 non-synonymous mutations per megabase.

Germline V gene lookup returns CDR1 KGHDR and CDR2 SFDVKD. The CDR3 runs to 16 residues. V lost 4 bases to trimming and J lost 3 bases; unmatched junction nucleotides: 8. This was the immunoSEQ v3 assay. Data came from immunoSEQ multiplex PCR; TCRdb stores just in-frame clones and leaves some out. This sample has under 100,000 clones, with around 71% found just once. Study outcomes and limitations: Patients were highly selected, enriched for treatment-naive, never-smoker and oncogene-addicted cases.

This chain uses TRBV24-1 with TRBJ2-7, with 10 bases that match TRBD1. The TCR sequence derives from a person between 30 and 79 years old with non-small cell lung cancer. Sequencing was performed on tumor tissue, taken at baseline. CDR3 coding DNA: TGTGCCACCAGTGAAACTAATGACAGGGGGCTCTACGAGCAGTACTTC. Amino acid sequence: CATSETNDRGLYEQYF.